These T cell receptor beta chains were read from a single sample in a study of TIL therapy for anti-PD-1-resistant metastatic lung cancer. Some clones are missing from TCRdb's copy, which holds only in-frame ones; the method was immunoSEQ multiplex PCR. The data hold 30,000 to 45,000 clones, with more than 60% observed a single time. This specimen was blood, taken at baseline. These TCRs come from a person aged 25 to 85 with non-small cell lung cancer. The CDR3 runs from the conserved cysteine through the conserved F or W. A D gene is named only where the DNA matches it firmly. For some rows the clone size is stated as once, few or many, or as a class when expanded; others skip it.

TRBV15	-	TRBJ2-1	-	TGTGCCACCAGCAGAACTAGCTTAGATGAGCAGTTCTTC	CATSRTSLDEQFF
TRBV10-3	-	TRBJ2-5	TRBD2	TGTGCCATTTCCGAGGCTAGCGGGAGACTGGAGACCCAGTACTTC	CAISEASGRLETQYF
TRBV4-2	-	TRBJ2-2	TRBD2	TGTGCCAGCAGCCAGGACCCGCGGGGGGCTGGAACCGGGGAGCTGTTTTTT	CASSQDPRGAGTGELFF
TRBV7-2	-	TRBJ2-7	TRBD2	TGTGCCAGCAGCCCAAGGGGCCGAGCGGGGGGTAACTACGAGCAGTACTTC	CASSPRGRAGGNYEQYF
TRBV6-1	-	TRBJ1-1	-	TGTGCCAGCAGATCCTATAGGGCGGAACATGTTGAAGCTTTCTTT	CASRSYRAEHVEAFF
TRBV4-2	-	TRBJ2-3	-	TGTGCCAGCAGCCTTTATCCCTCCACAGATACGCAGTATTTT	CASSLYPSTDTQYF
TRBV5-1	-	TRBJ1-2	TRBD1	TGCGCCAGCAGCTTGGCCAGGGGGCCCTATGGCTACACCTTC	CASSLARGPYGYTF
TRBV7-9	-	TRBJ2-3	TRBD2	TGTGCCAGCAGCTCGGGACTAGCCCTCACAGATACGCAGTATTTT	CASSSGLALTDTQYF
TRBV6-5	once	TRBJ2-1	-	TGTGCCAGCACTCTTACTCGGGGACGGGAGCAGGAGCAGTTCTTC	CASTLTRGREQEQFF
TRBV11-3	few	TRBJ2-2	-	TGTGCCAGCAGCTTAGTTGGTCCTCCTACCGGGGAGCTGTTTTTT	CASSLVGPPTGELFF
TRBV4-1	-	TRBJ2-3	-	TGCGCCAGCAGCCAAGATCGGGACCGAGCCTTCACAGATACGCAGTATTTT	CASSQDRDRAFTDTQYF
TRBV5-1	-	TRBJ1-6	-	TGCGCCAGCAGCCCGGAGGGGGTGCCCAATTCACCCCTCCACTTT	CASSPEGVPNSPLHF
TRBV6-6	-	TRBJ2-2	TRBD1	TGTGCCAGCAAACAACAGGGGGCGCATAATACCGGGGAGCTGTTTTTT	CASKQQGAHNTGELFF
TRBV7-9	-	TRBJ1-4	-	TGTGCCAGCAGCCTGGTTGGGGCTAATGAAAAACTGTTTTTT	CASSLVGANEKLFF
TRBV5-4	-	TRBJ2-7	TRBD1	TGTGCCAGCAGCTCGAACAGGGGTGGCTACGAGCAGTACTTC	CASSSNRGGYEQYF
TRBV9	-	TRBJ2-1	-	TGTGCCAGCAGCGTGGGTCAGATCGGGGGCAATGAGCAGTTCTTC	CASSVGQIGGNEQFF
TRBV7-3	-	TRBJ2-5	-	TGTGCCAGCAGCTTAGGGGGGCAGGAGACCCAGTACTTC	CASSLGGQETQYF
TRBV9	few	TRBJ1-2	-	TGTGCCAGCAGCTCGACCGGGACAAAGACTAACTATGGCTACACCTTC	CASSSTGTKTNYGYTF
TRBV28	few	TRBJ2-7	-	TGTGCCAGCAGCAGCCCGGGACTTGTTCACTACGAGCAGTACTTC	CASSSPGLVHYEQYF
TRBV14	-	TRBJ1-1	-	TGTGCCAGCAGCCAAGTCGAAGTGGGAACTGAAGCTTTCTTT	CASSQVEVGTEAFF
TRBV7-2	-	TRBJ2-1	-	TGTGCCAGCAGCTTTCCGGGGAGGTACAATGAGCAGTTCTTC	CASSFPGRYNEQFF
TRBV9	-	TRBJ2-2	-	TGTGCCAGCAGCCCGAGGGCCTCGAACACCGGGGAGCTGTTTTTT	CASSPRASNTGELFF
TRBV28	few	TRBJ1-2	-	TGTGCCAGCAGCTCCCTCGGGCCCTATGGCTACACCTTC	CASSSLGPYGYTF
TRBV28	-	TRBJ2-7	-	TGTGCCAGCAAGTGGGGGCAGGGGAGTCCAGTCGACGAGCAGTACTTC	CASKWGQGSPVDEQYF
TRBV29-1	-	TRBJ2-1	TRBD2	TGCAGCGCCTTCGGCCTAGCGGGAGGAAGGGAGCAGTTCTTC	CSAFGLAGGREQFF
TRBV25-1	-	TRBJ2-7	-	TGTGCCAGCAGAAAGACTGCGGGCTACGAGCAGTACTTC	CASRKTAGYEQYF
TRBV18	-	TRBJ2-7	-	TGTGCCAGCTCACCACCAAGGACACACTACGAGCAGTACTTC	CASSPPRTHYEQYF
TRBV5-4	-	TRBJ2-6	-	TGTGCCAGCAGCTTGGAGGGCCGTGGGGCCAACGTCCTGACTTTC	CASSLEGRGANVLTF
TRBV2	-	TRBJ1-1	-	TGTGCCAGCAGTGACGCACCAGAAGCTTTCTTT	CASSDAPEAFF
TRBV4-3	-	TRBJ1-6	TRBD1	TGCGCCAGCAGCCAACGGACAGGGGGCGGTTCACCCCTCCACTTT	CASSQRTGGGSPLHF
TRBV19	-	TRBJ2-5	-	TGTGCCAGTAGTATATCCCAACGTCAGGGGAAGGGTACCCAGTACTTC	CASSISQRQGKGTQYF
TRBV6-4	-	TRBJ2-3	TRBD1	TGTGCCAGCAGTGACTCCGGACAGGGGGCCGATACGCAGTATTTT	CASSDSGQGADTQYF
TRBV9	-	TRBJ2-2	-	TGTGCCAGCAGGCTAACCCCGAACACCGGGGAGCTGTTTTTT	CASRLTPNTGELFF
TRBV6-5	-	TRBJ2-7	TRBD2	TGTGCCAGCAGCACAATAGCGGGAGCGGGAGAGCAGTACTTC	CASSTIAGAGEQYF
TRBV4-1	-	TRBJ2-7	TRBD2	TGCGCCAGCAGCCAAGAGCGGACTAGCGGGAGTTTTTCCTACGAGCAGTACTTC	CASSQERTSGSFSYEQYF
TRBV5-1	-	TRBJ1-1	-	TGCGCCAGCAGCTTAATCCGGGGCCAGGGGGCTTTCTTT	CASSLIRGQGAFF
TRBV19	-	TRBJ2-7	-	TGTGCCAGTAGTATACAGGGAAGAGGCTCCTACGAGCAGTACTTC	CASSIQGRGSYEQYF
TRBV2	-	TRBJ1-2	-	TGTGCCAGCGATGCCGAGGACTATGGCTACACCTTC	CASDAEDYGYTF
TRBV19	-	TRBJ1-4	-	TGTGCCAGTAAGTCGGCACCTCCAACTAATGAAAAACTGTTTTTT	CASKSAPPTNEKLFF
TRBV28	-	TRBJ1-2	TRBD1	TGTGCCAGCAGGCAAGGGGACAGGGGGAATGGCTACACCTTC	CASRQGDRGNGYTF
TRBV4-1	-	TRBJ1-1	-	TGCGCCAGCAGCCAAGATCAGGGATACACTGAAGCTTTCTTT	CASSQDQGYTEAFF
TRBV15	few	TRBJ1-5	TRBD1	TGTGCCACCAGCAGGGCACAGGGGGCGCCGGGGCAGCCCCAGCATTTT	CATSRAQGAPGQPQHF
TRBV6-1	few	TRBJ1-1	-	TGTGCCAGCCGGCTTGTCAGGGAACTAAACACTGAAGCTTTCTTT	CASRLVRELNTEAFF
TRBV7-6	-	TRBJ2-1	TRBD2	TGTGCCAGCAGCATCCTAGCGGGGGGTTTGGATGAGCAGTTCTTC	CASSILAGGLDEQFF
TRBV6-6	-	TRBJ2-5	TRBD2	TGTGCCAGCAGTTACATGGCGGGAGGGGAGACCCAGTACTTC	CASSYMAGGETQYF
TRBV5-6	-	TRBJ2-3	-	TGTGCCAGCAGCTTAAGTAGAGATACGCAGTATTTT	CASSLSRDTQYF
TRBV5-5	-	TRBJ1-1	-	TGTGCCAGCAGCCCGGACATTTTCGCTGAAGCTTTCTTT	CASSPDIFAEAFF
TRBV28	few	TRBJ1-6	-	TGTGCCAGCAGTCTGCAAAACAGGTTACCCCTTTTT	CASSLQNRLPLF
TRBV7-2	-	TRBJ1-5	-	TGTGCCAGCAGCTTCTTCCCCCCCAGGGTTGGCAATCAGCCCCAGCATTTT	CASSFFPPRVGNQPQHF
TRBV11-2	few	TRBJ1-1	TRBD1	TGTGCCAGCAGCCGAGGGGGCGCGGGCACTGAAGCTTTCTTT	CASSRGGAGTEAFF
TRBV4-3	-	TRBJ2-3	-	TGCGCCAGCAGCCAAGATCTGGGGAAAGATACGCAGTATTTT	CASSQDLGKDTQYF